Below, 15 T cell receptor beta chains from the same sample are listed, as sequenced in a study of molecular identifiers for immune sequencing clone quantification. TCRdb fed the PCR reads into MiXCR, producing one record per CDR3 protein. Among about 97,000 distinct CDR3 sequences listed, less than 35% were seen once. Specimen: naive CD8+ T cells from blood, with Jurkat cell RNA spiked in. The sample's subset: FACS-sorted CD8+CD4-CCR7+CD45RA+ naive T cells. These receptors were taken from a human donor in good health. Some libraries in this study had Jurkat cell RNA spiked in.

With respect to this clonotype: A read error is likely, as this CDR3 ends without the conserved phenylalanine or tryptophan. The V gene is TRBV6-1, the J gene TRBJ2-1; D perhaps matches TRBD1 (6 bases). The CDR3 runs 16 residues. Germline CDR1 is MNHNS and CDR2 is SASEGT. V lost 1 base, J lost 2 bases, and 12 bases lay in between. The CDR3 here is CASSEGSTGPYNEQFI. CDR3 sequence (DNA): TGTGCCAGCAGTGAAGGGTCAACAGGGCCCTACAATGAGCAGTTCATC.

This clonotype has more than one count but fewer than ten. The V and J genes are TRBV15 and TRBJ1-1; D gene uncertain. Trimming stripped 3 bases from V and 2 bases from J, with 10 bases between. CDR1 and CDR2 from the germline V gene are LNHNV and YYDKDF (reference sequence). CDR3 length: 14 amino acids. The CDR3 loop reads CATSRPSSNTEAFF. The CDR3 bases are TGTGCCACCAGCAGGCCCTCAAGCAACACTGAAGCTTTCTTT.

This clonotype came up many times. The chain combines TRBV7-2 with TRBJ2-3, with D perhaps TRBD2 (6 bases). The V end was cut by 0 bases, the J end by 6 bases, with 7 bases between. The germline CDR1 and CDR2 sequences are SGHTA and FQGNSA. CDR3 size: 13 residues. CDR3 DNA sequence: TGTGCCAGCAGCTTAGCTGGGGGGGATACGCAGTATTTT. Amino acid sequence: CASSLAGGDTQYF.

The chain is built from TRBV28 and TRBJ1-5, with unresolved D. V was pared by 2 bases and J by 1 base, with 9 bases between. CDR3 size: 15 residues. The V gene's germline CDR1 is MDHEN and CDR2 SYDVKM. In nucleotides, the CDR3 is TGTGCCAGCAGTTTAGGGATTTTGAGCAATCAGCCCCAGCATTTT. Protein: CASSLGILSNQPQHF.

Turning to this clonotype: The conserved closing phenylalanine or tryptophan is absent in this CDR3, likely reflecting a read error. The chain joins TRBV28 to TRBJ1-6; D is undetermined. The germline V gene has CDR1 MDHEN and CDR2 SYDVKM. This CDR3 is built from 11 residues. Trimming removed 5 bases at V and 9 bases at J, with 5 bases between. Written as DNA, the CDR3 is TGTGCCAGCAGTATAGGTTCACCCCTCCACATT. It codes for CASSIGSPLHI.

The V call is TRBV11-2, the J call TRBJ2-3; 7 bases map to TRBD2. V gave up 4 bases and J gave up 1 base; unmatched junction bases: 8. The germline CDR1 and CDR2 sequences are SGHAT and FQNNGV. The CDR3 length is 16 residues. Here the CDR3 DNA reads TGTGCCAGCAGCTCCGAGCCCAGCGGGGGCACAGATACGCAGTATTTT. Encoded protein: CASSSEPSGGTDTQYF. Full variable domain (outside the CDR3, taken from reference TRBV11-2 and TRBJ2-3): EAGVAQSPRYKIIEKRQSVAFWCNPISGHATLYWYQQILGQGPKLLIQFQNNGVVDDSQLPKDRFSAERLKGVDSTLKIQPAKLEDSAVYLCASSSEPSGGTDTQYFGPGTRLTVL.

This clonotype occurred many times. V and J are TRBV28 and TRBJ2-7, with D unresolved. CDR3 length: 11 amino acids. Germline loops: CDR1 MDHEN, CDR2 SYDVKM. Deletions cut 5 bases from V and 5 bases from J, with 7 bases between. The CDR3 bases are TGTGCCAGCAGTCCATGGAACGAGCAGTACTTC. It encodes CASSPWNEQYF.

The genes are TRBV4-3 and TRBJ2-1; TRBD1 matches 7 bases. The CDR3 runs to 13 residues. CDR1 is LGHNA, CDR2 YSLEER, per germline. V shed 2 bases and J 7 bases; nucleotides not matched to a gene: 2. The DNA for the CDR3 is TGCGCCAGCAGCCAAATACAGGGGAATGAGCAGTTCTTC. Amino acids: CASSQIQGNEQFF.

Many counts were recorded for this clonotype. The CDR3 sequence: CASSFSGGPYEQYF. The CDR3 DNA follows: TGTGCCAGCAGTTTCTCGGGGGGCCCCTACGAGCAGTACTTC. This chain uses TRBV28 with TRBJ2-7; the D gene is possibly TRBD2 (7 bases). This CDR3 has 14 amino acids. The germline V and J ends were trimmed by 3 bases and 2 bases, with 11 bases remaining between them. CDR1 is MDHEN, CDR2 SYDVKM, per germline.

This clonotype occurred a few times. In DNA, the CDR3 is TGTGCCAGCAGCCTGGGATTCCCCTTGACAGATACGCAGTATTTT. Translated, it gives CASSLGFPLTDTQYF. V gene TRBV28 combines with J gene TRBJ2-3; no clear D. Germline assignment: CDR1 MDHEN and CDR2 SYDVKM. V lost 6 bases and J 3 bases, leaving 16 bases between the germline ends. This CDR3 has 15 amino acids.

This clonotype was seen repeatedly, ten times or more. One end of the junction does not line up with germline, which may come from a read error. The chain joins TRBV6-5 to TRBJ1-2, with TRBD1 identical over 7 bases. Germline loops: CDR1 MNHEY, CDR2 SVGAGI. This CDR3 comprises 9 residues. CDR3 sequence reads: CASGPDRAF. In nucleotides, the CDR3 is TGTGCCAGCGGACCAGACAGGGCCTTC.

The gene calls are TRBV7-8 and TRBJ1-2; weak D call: TRBD1 (6 bases). CDR3 length equals 16 residues. Germline lookup yields CDR1 SGHVS and CDR2 FQNEAQ. Trimming shortened V by 4 bases and J by 0 bases, and 15 bases separated the two germline ends. The CDR3 region has the DNA TGTGCCAGCAGCTCCACAGGGAACCCTGCTAACTATGGCTACACCTTC. Translating it yields CASSSTGNPANYGYTF.

This clonotype was counted a single time. The chain joins TRBV7-9 to TRBJ1-1; D ambiguous. The length of the CDR3 is 12 residues. V was clipped by 2 bases and J by 7 bases, with 8 bases between them. Germline-derived CDR1 and CDR2 are SEHNR and FQNEAQ (reference sequence). The CDR3 sequence: CASSLSGHEAFF. CDR3 bases: TGTGCCAGCAGCTTAAGTGGGCATGAAGCTTTCTTT.

A note on this clonotype: A read error may explain this, as a much larger clone is one base away. A read error is likely, as this CDR3 ends without the conserved phenylalanine or tryptophan. The J gene is TRBJ1-1, the V gene TRBV6-2 or TRBV6-3; D unresolved. CDR1 is MNHEY, CDR2 SVGEGT, per germline. V lost 6 bases to trimming and J lost 1 base, with 6 bases between them. The length of the CDR3 is 12 residues. Here the CDR3 DNA reads TGTGCCAGCAGGCCCTGGAACACTGAAGCTTTCTAT. It translates to CASRPWNTEAFY.

The table lists this clonotype with many counts. This chain joins TRBV29-1 and TRBJ2-7; 10 bases fit TRBD1. The CDR3 is made up of 13 amino acids. V shed 3 bases, J shed 6 bases, and the junction held 5 bases outside the gene matches. Germline-derived CDR1 and CDR2 are SQVTM and ANQGSEA. Here the CDR3 reads CSVEAGTGVEQYF. DNA of the CDR3: TGCAGCGTTGAGGCCGGGACAGGGGTCGAGCAGTACTTC.